This passage covers 32 T cell receptor beta chains from one sample sequenced in a study of identical twins. TCRdb processed the 5' RACE reads anew with MiXCR; each CDR3 protein has one entry. The sample contains around 510,000 distinct CDR3 sequences, around 15% of which appear only once. This sample also appeared in a second study, on yellow fever vaccine responses in identical twins.

Sequenced: CD4+ T cells sorted from blood. These receptors all stem from a woman aged 18-30 years in good health.

The table lists this clonotype with many counts. The rearrangement uses TRBV25-1 and TRBJ1-2; D unclear. This CDR3 is built from 13 residues. Between the trimmed V and J ends, which lost 7 bases and 5 bases, there was a span of 14 bases. Germline values: CDR1 MGHDK, CDR2 SYGVNS. The CDR3 nucleotides read TGTGCCAGCACCCTCGGGCCCGGATATGGCTACACCTTC. The encoded protein is CASTLGPGYGYTF.

This clonotype was counted between two and nine times. The V gene is TRBV4-3, the J gene TRBJ2-5, with D unresolved. Trimming pared 1 base from V and 9 bases from J, leaving 12 bases between. The CDR3 extends over 13 amino acids. From germline, CDR1 is LGHNA and CDR2 YSLEER. CDR3 loop: CASSQGLFGSQYF. The CDR3 DNA reads TGCGCCAGCAGCCAAGGGCTATTCGGTTCCCAGTACTTC.

At least ten counts were recorded for this clonotype. The chain recombines TRBV7-2 with TRBJ2-7, with TRBD2 matching over 10 bases. J was trimmed by 0 bases and V by 3 bases; bases with no gene match: 2. The CDR3 contains 15 residues. CDR1 and CDR2 from the germline V gene are SGHTA and FQGNSA. The CDR3 spells CASSFSGRSSYEQYF. The CDR3 coding sequence is TGTGCCAGCAGCTTTAGCGGGAGGAGCTCCTACGAGCAGTACTTC.

This clonotype has more than one count but fewer than ten. The chain is built from TRBV19 and TRBJ2-7; D remains unclear. Germline loops: CDR1 LNHDA, CDR2 SQIVND (reference sequence). The CDR3 is 14 residues long. The ends were cut back, 3 bases at V and 0 bases at J, with 9 bases in the middle. CDR3: CASSMSKGSYEQYF. The DNA of the CDR3 is TGTGCCAGTAGTATGAGTAAGGGCTCCTACGAGCAGTACTTC. Variable domain in full (rest from reference TRBV19 and TRBJ2-7): DGGITQSPKYLFRKEGQNVTLSCEQNLNHDAMYWYRQDPGQGLRLIYYSQIVNDFQKGDIAEGYSVSREKKESFPLTVTSAQKNPTAFYLCASSMSKGSYEQYFGPGTRLTVT.

The chain couples TRBV11-2 to TRBJ2-4; possible D gene TRBD2, 5 bases. The germline CDR1 and CDR2 sequences are SGHAT and FQNNGV. CDR3 size: 16 residues. V lost 3 bases, J lost 6 bases, and 18 bases lay in between. The chain's CDR3 is CASSFRARAEGNIQYF. CDR3 bases: TGTGCCAGCAGCTTTCGAGCAAGGGCAGAGGGAAACATTCAGTACTTC.

CDR3 sequence: CASSEALQMRYEQYF. In nucleotides, the CDR3 is TGTGCCAGCAGTGAAGCGCTTCAAATGCGCTACGAGCAGTACTTC. This sequence joins TRBV6-1 and TRBJ2-7; D unresolved. The CDR3 runs to 15 residues. V lost 0 bases to trimming and J lost 3 bases, with 12 bases between them. Looked up from germline, CDR1 is MNHNS and CDR2 is SASEGT.

The chain links TRBV5-4 to TRBJ2-4; 8 bases align to TRBD1. The CDR3 runs 19 residues. Per the germline V gene, CDR1 is SGHNT and CDR2 is YYREEE (reference sequence). J was trimmed by 0 bases and V by 0 bases; bases with no gene match: 11. The CDR3 DNA sequence: TGTGCCAGCAGCTTGGCACCGACAGGGGAATGGCTAGCCAAAAACATTCAGTACTTC. Translated, it gives CASSLAPTGEWLAKNIQYF.

This clonotype turned up a few times. V gene TRBV10-3 combines with J gene TRBJ2-1; D perhaps matches TRBD2 (5 bases). The CDR3 covers 17 residues. Germline CDR1 is ENHRY and CDR2 is SYGVKD. Trimming removed 0 bases from V and 2 bases from J, with 14 bases in between. CDR3: CAISESSGRRTYNEQFF. The CDR3, as DNA: TGTGCCATCAGTGAGTCGTCCGGTAGGAGGACCTACAATGAGCAGTTCTTC.

This chain joins TRBV30 and TRBJ1-1, with D tentatively TRBD1 (6 bases). Germline V gene sequence: CDR1 GTSNPN, CDR2 SVGIG (reference sequence). The CDR3 has 13 residues. V was clipped by 5 bases and J by 8 bases, with 18 bases between them. CDR3 in DNA: TGTGCCTGGGCGCTTCCCGGGACAAAAGAAGCTTTCTTT. As protein: CAWALPGTKEAFF.

Only a few counts were recorded for this clonotype. The chain carries TRBV6-5 and TRBJ2-5; D may be TRBD2 (5 bases). Germline V gene sequence: CDR1 MNHEY, CDR2 SVGAGI. Trimming removed 4 bases at V and 2 bases at J, with 14 bases between. CDR3 length: 15 residues. The CDR3 here is CASSSYSRGQETQYF. CDR3 nucleotides: TGTGCCAGCAGTTCATATTCACGAGGGCAAGAGACCCAGTACTTC.

This clonotype has ten or more counts. V gene TRBV11-2 combines with J gene TRBJ2-3; 7 positions match TRBD2. Germline values: CDR1 SGHAT, CDR2 FQNNGV. This CDR3 is built from 13 residues. J was trimmed by 6 bases and V by 5 bases; bases with no gene match: 5. The CDR3 region is CASSIRLADTQYF. CDR3 DNA: TGTGCCAGCAGCATAAGACTAGCTGATACGCAGTATTTT.

This clonotype was detected a few times. Here the CDR3 DNA reads TGTGCCAGCAGCTTATCTAGCGGGAGTTTCAATGAGCAGTTCTTC. It specifies CASSLSSGSFNEQFF. The V call is TRBV7-2, the J call TRBJ2-1; 10 bases agree with TRBD2. V dropped 2 bases and J dropped 6; count of bases not matched to a gene: 4. CDR3 length: 15 amino acids. CDR1 and CDR2 from the germline V gene are SGHTA and FQGNSA.

The chain employs TRBV20-1 and TRBJ2-7; 9 bases are shared with TRBD1. Germline V gene data show CDR1 as DFQATT and CDR2 as SNEGSKA (reference sequence). The CDR3 contains 14 residues. The trim removed 5 bases at V and 6 bases at J, leaving 11 bases unmatched. The CDR3 reads CSAYRGRGIPEQYF. The DNA for the CDR3 is TGCAGTGCTTACAGGGGGCGCGGTATCCCCGAGCAGTACTTC.

The chain employs TRBV20-1 and TRBJ1-1; D is perhaps TRBD1 (5 bases). The CDR3 loop spans 12 amino acids. V lost 2 bases and J 4 bases, leaving 8 bases between the germline ends. Germline V lookup: CDR1 DFQATT, CDR2 SNEGSKA (reference sequence). CDR3 region: CSARIGGTEAFF. CDR3 DNA: TGCAGTGCTAGAATCGGGGGCACTGAAGCTTTCTTT.

This clonotype was seen many times. This chain links TRBV12-3 or TRBV12-4 with TRBJ2-5; TRBD2 matches 11 bases. With 6 bases clipped from V and 9 bases from J, the junction kept 9 bases outside the gene matches. This CDR3 has 14 residues. This CDR3 reads CASRGTSGPGAQYF. CDR3 bases: TGTGCCAGCAGGGGGACTAGCGGTCCAGGGGCCCAGTACTTC.

This sequence joins TRBV20-1 and TRBJ1-5; D uncertain. Germline V CDR1 and CDR2: DFQATT, SNEGSKA (reference sequence). Trimming pared 0 bases from V and 5 bases from J, leaving 8 bases between. The CDR3 totals 13 residues. The CDR3 coding sequence is TGCAGTGCTAGAGACCGGACCTATCAGCCCCAGCATTTT. Protein product: CSARDRTYQPQHF.

Only a few counts were recorded for this clonotype. The rearrangement uses TRBV20-1 and TRBJ2-7; D is possibly TRBD2 (7 bases). Germline V gene data show CDR1 as DFQATT and CDR2 as SNEGSKA (reference sequence). V lost 1 base and J 7 bases, leaving 17 bases between the germline ends. The CDR3 is 14 amino acids. Here the CDR3 DNA reads TGCAGTGCTAGAGTTTTAGGGGGGGTGACGGAGCAGTACTTC. Its protein is CSARVLGGVTEQYF.

This clonotype was observed a few times. The J gene is TRBJ2-3, the V gene TRBV7-2; D possibly corresponds to TRBD1 (5 bases). Germline CDR1 and CDR2: SGHTA and FQGNSA. With 2 bases removed from V and 5 bases from J, the gap between germline ends came to 17 bases. This CDR3 region has 16 residues. CDR3 DNA sequence: TGTGCCAGCAGCTTAATTCCAACTGGGGCCCAAGATACGCAGTATTTT. This gives the protein CASSLIPTGAQDTQYF.

The V and J genes are TRBV20-1 and TRBJ2-7, with D uncertain. V lost 6 bases and J 3 bases, leaving 15 bases between the germline ends. Germline CDR1 is DFQATT and CDR2 is SNEGSKA (reference sequence). The CDR3 length is 13 residues. CDR3 in amino acids: CSATDPNLYEQYF. CDR3 nucleotide sequence: TGCAGTGCCACAGACCCGAACCTCTACGAGCAGTACTTC.

In its sample, this clonotype was seen a few times. The gene calls are TRBV6-5 and TRBJ2-7; D is possibly TRBD2 (6 bases). This CDR3 contains 13 residues. V was trimmed by 2 bases and J by 3 bases, leaving 8 bases between them. Per germline, CDR1 MNHEY and CDR2 SVGAGI. The CDR3: CASSYMGGYEQYF. CDR3 bases: TGTGCCAGCAGTTACATGGGGGGCTACGAGCAGTACTTC.

This clonotype has a handful of counts. The chain recombines TRBV10-3 with TRBJ2-5; TRBD2 matches at 8 bases. V lost 0 bases, J lost 4 bases, and 7 bases stayed unmatched. Germline V gives CDR1 ENHRY, CDR2 SYGVKD. The CDR3 has 16 amino acids. Here the CDR3 DNA reads TGTGCCATCAGTGAGTCCCCGGGAGGGATTGGAGAGACCCAGTACTTC. It codes for CAISESPGGIGETQYF.

This chain uses TRBV6-1 with TRBJ2-5; 8 nucleotides align to TRBD2. CDR1 is MNHNS, CDR2 SASEGT, per germline. CDR3 size: 16 residues. V shed 6 bases and J 4 bases; nucleotides not matched to a gene: 13. CDR3 amino acids: CASSPGRAPNLETQYF. CDR3 DNA sequence: TGTGCCAGCAGCCCCGGGAGGGCCCCCAATTTAGAGACCCAGTACTTC.

This clonotype was observed a handful of times. V gene TRBV7-3 combines with J gene TRBJ1-1, with D tentatively TRBD1 (6 bases). The length of the CDR3 is 16 residues. Trimming left V 2 bases short and J 2 bases short, with 15 bases between. The germline V gene has CDR1 SGHTA and CDR2 FQGTGA. This CDR3 is CASSLFPQGSNTEAFF. The DNA of the CDR3 is TGTGCCAGCAGCTTATTCCCGCAGGGGAGCAACACTGAAGCTTTCTTT.

This clonotype was seen only a few times. The rearrangement uses TRBV10-2 and TRBJ2-2; 7 positions agree with TRBD1. This CDR3 comprises 17 residues. The ends lost 7 bases at V and 6 bases at J; junction bases unmatched: 17. Germline V gives CDR1 WSHSY, CDR2 SAAADI. The CDR3: CASITGQAVAAAGELFF. DNA of the CDR3: TGCGCCAGCATTACCGGACAGGCGGTCGCTGCCGCCGGGGAGCTGTTTTTT.

The rearrangement uses TRBV11-1 and TRBJ2-5; TRBD1 agrees at 11 bases. CDR1 and CDR2 (germline): SGHAT, FQDESV (reference sequence). This CDR3 is built from 15 residues. The V gene end was trimmed by 1 base and the J gene end by 4 bases; junction bases not matched to a gene: 2. The CDR3 DNA is TGTGCCAGCAGCTTAGAGGGACAGGGGGGAGAGACCCAGTACTTC. Residues: CASSLEGQGGETQYF.

The V call is TRBV28, the J call TRBJ2-7; no definite D call. The ends were cut back, 4 bases at V and 2 bases at J, with 12 bases in the middle. This CDR3 has 14 residues. CDR1 and CDR2 from the germline V gene are MDHEN and SYDVKM. The chain's CDR3 is CASSSPADTYEQYF. For the CDR3, the DNA is TGTGCCAGCAGTTCCCCGGCAGATACCTACGAGCAGTACTTC.

This clonotype was recorded a few times. This sequence joins TRBV7-9 and TRBJ2-3; TRBD1 is a possible D gene (5 bases). CDR1 and CDR2 from the germline V gene are SEHNR and FQNEAQ (reference sequence). The V and J ends lost 1 base and 5 bases respectively, with 19 bases between them. This CDR3 spans 17 amino acids. This CDR3 reads CASSLGRPGLIKDTQYF. The CDR3 bases are TGTGCCAGCAGCTTAGGACGTCCAGGGTTGATAAAAGATACGCAGTATTTT. Based on the CDR3 plus reference TRBV7-9 and TRBJ2-3, the full variable domain is DTGVSQNPRHKITKRGQNVTFRCDPISEHNRLYWYRQTLGQGPEFLTYFQNEAQLEKSRLLSDRFSAERPKGSFSTLEIQRTEQGDSAMYLCASSLGRPGLIKDTQYFGPGTRLTVL.

The V gene is TRBV20-1, the J gene TRBJ2-3, with TRBD2 matching 9 bases. Looked up from germline, CDR1 is DFQATT and CDR2 is SNEGSKA (reference sequence). The CDR3 length is 16 residues. The J segment lost 0 bases and the V segment lost 3 bases, leaving 7 bases of the junction unmatched. The CDR3 region has the DNA TGCAGTGCTAGTGTGTGGCGGGAGGGGAGCACAGATACGCAGTATTTT. Its translation is CSASVWREGSTDTQYF.

The V call is TRBV20-1, the J call TRBJ2-5; D might be TRBD2 (6 bases). The CDR3 has 12 amino acids. Trimming cost V 3 bases and J 3 bases, with 8 bases left between them. The germline V gene encodes CDR1 DFQATT and CDR2 SNEGSKA (reference sequence). This chain's CDR3 is CSASWGEETQYF. In nucleotides, the CDR3 is TGCAGTGCTAGTTGGGGGGAAGAGACCCAGTACTTC.

The chain uses TRBV30 and TRBJ2-3, with TRBD2 matching 9 bases. The trim removed 2 bases at V and 4 bases at J, leaving 10 bases unmatched. Looked up from germline, CDR1 is GTSNPN and CDR2 is SVGIG (reference sequence). There are 16 residues in the CDR3. The CDR3 DNA is TGTGCCTGGAGTTTCCTAGCGGGATCAAGGGCAGATACGCAGTATTTT. Its translation: CAWSFLAGSRADTQYF.

CDR3 nucleotide sequence: TGCGCCAGCAGCGTGGGATGGCGGGACTCTGGGGCCAACGTCCTGACTTTC. Residues: CASSVGWRDSGANVLTF. This chain connects TRBV5-1 to TRBJ2-6, with D possibly matching TRBD2 (6 bases). This CDR3 spans 17 amino acids. The V gene lost 4 bases and the J gene lost 0 bases, with 14 bases spanning the gap. Germline V gene data show CDR1 as SGHRS and CDR2 as YFSETQ.

The CDR3 DNA reads TGTGCCGCGCGGGGAGGGACCGAAGAGACCCAGTACTTC. Protein: CAARGGTEETQYF. The chain joins TRBV10-3 to TRBJ2-5; 7 bases agree with TRBD2. Germline lookup yields CDR1 ENHRY and CDR2 SYGVKD. V shed 11 bases and J 3 bases; nucleotides not matched to a gene: 9. The CDR3 covers 13 residues.